This entry lists 21 T cell receptor beta chains sequenced from one sample in a study of graft-versus-host responses after intestinal transplantation. The table came from immunoSEQ multiplex PCR; TCRdb's copy has only in-frame clones and leaves some out. Seen here are some 120,000 clones, 85% to 95% observed once, and the top ten hold roughly 0.16%. These receptors' targets are unknown. Sequenced here: unstimulated CD4+ T cells sorted from spleen or lymph node cells, sampled before intestinal transplant. These receptors all come from a human donor who received an intestinal transplant.

The count of this clone is one. The rearrangement joins TRBV10-3 to TRBJ1-1; 10 bases are a match to TRBD1. Losses at the gene ends were 6 bases for V and 2 bases for J; bases not matched to a gene: 6. The CDR3 extends over 15 amino acids. CDR1 is ENHRY, CDR2 SYGVKD, per germline. CDR3 nucleotides: TGTGCCATCAGGAGGACAGGGGGATTAAACACTGAAGCTTTCTTT. This encodes CAIRRTGGLNTEAFF.

The chain carries TRBV7-9 and TRBJ2-3, with 8 bases fitting TRBD2. Trimming removed 4 bases from V and 9 bases from J; junction bases left unmatched: 6. The length of the CDR3 is 13 residues. The germline V gene encodes CDR1 SEHNR and CDR2 FQNEAQ (reference sequence). The CDR3 region is CASSSGRVQTQYF. The CDR3 nucleotides are TGTGCCAGCAGCTCCGGGAGGGTGCAGACGCAGTATTTT.

The J gene is TRBJ2-2, the V gene TRBV2, with no clear D. There are 14 residues in the CDR3. CDR1 is SNHLY and CDR2 is FYNNEI in the germline V gene. The V gene lost 7 bases and the J gene lost 5 bases, with 14 bases spanning the gap. CDR3 amino acids: CASTPMSQTGELFF. The CDR3 region has the DNA TGTGCCAGCACCCCAATGAGCCAGACCGGGGAGCTGTTTTTT. Supplemented by reference TRBV2 and TRBJ2-2, the full variable domain reads EPEVTQTPSHQVTQMGQEVILRCVPISNHLYFYWYRQILGQKVEFLVSFYNNEISEKSEIFDDQFSVERPDGSNFTLKIRSTKLEDSAMYFCASTPMSQTGELFFGEGSRLTVL.

The chain employs TRBV7-9 and TRBJ1-3; a weak D match, TRBD1 (6 bases). CDR1 SEHNR and CDR2 FQNEAQ come from the germline V gene (reference sequence). The CDR3 loop spans 16 amino acids. V was pared by 5 bases and J by 0 bases, with 14 bases between. The CDR3 DNA is TGTGCCAGCAGCCCGTCAGGACAGTTCTCTGGAAACACCATATATTTT. The encoded protein is CASSPSGQFSGNTIYF.

The J gene is TRBJ2-7, the V gene TRBV19, with 7 bases aligning to TRBD1. This CDR3 has 13 residues. The germline V gene has CDR1 LNHDA and CDR2 SQIVND (reference sequence). V trimming: 4 bases; J trimming: 7 bases; junction bases outside the gene matches: 7. The CDR3 is CASSKTGISEQYF. The CDR3 region has the DNA TGTGCCAGTAGTAAGACAGGGATCAGTGAGCAGTACTTC.

The rearrangement joins TRBV5-1 to TRBJ2-3; 7 bases align to TRBD2. The CDR3 runs to 14 residues. V trimming: 4 bases; J trimming: 5 bases; junction bases outside the gene matches: 7. Per germline, CDR1 SGHRS and CDR2 YFSETQ. This CDR3 reads CASSPGTIIDTQYF. CDR3 in DNA: TGCGCCAGCAGCCCCGGGACTATCATAGATACGCAGTATTTT. The variable domain in full, completed from reference TRBV5-1 and TRBJ2-3, reads KAGVTQTPRYLIKTRGQQVTLSCSPISGHRSVSWYQQTPGQGLQFLFEYFSETQRNKGNFPGRFSGRQFSNSRSEMNVSTLELGDSALYLCASSPGTIIDTQYFGPGTRLTVL.

This clone was counted a single time. The chain carries TRBV7-2 and TRBJ2-1; no clear D. CDR3 length: 16 amino acids. Germline lookup yields CDR1 SGHTA and CDR2 FQGNSA. V lost 0 bases to trimming and J lost 6 bases, with 15 bases between them. The CDR3 nucleotides read TGTGCCAGCAGCTTAGCCTCCCTCGGTGTTAGCAATGAGCAGTTCTTC. Translated: CASSLASLGVSNEQFF.

This chain connects TRBV18 to TRBJ2-1, with 10 positions matching TRBD2. This CDR3 is built from 19 residues. Germline values: CDR1 KGHSH, CDR2 LQKENI. Germline trimming cut 0 bases from V and 0 bases from J; bases unmatched to any gene: 8. The CDR3 here is CASSPPMGSGGFSYNEQFF. The CDR3, as DNA: TGTGCCAGCTCACCACCAATGGGTAGCGGGGGGTTCTCCTACAATGAGCAGTTCTTC.

The J gene is TRBJ2-7, the V gene TRBV18; maybe TRBD1 (6 bases). The V and J ends lost 0 bases and 5 bases respectively, with 11 bases between them. Germline V CDR1 and CDR2: KGHSH, LQKENI. The CDR3 covers 14 residues. The CDR3 nucleotides are TGTGCCAGCTCACCACCGAACAGGGTCGACGAGCAGTACTTC. It specifies CASSPPNRVDEQYF.

The chain has TRBV5-4 and TRBJ1-2; D perhaps matches TRBD1 (6 bases). Germline CDR1 is SGHNT and CDR2 is YYREEE (reference sequence). Trimming took 2 bases from V and 0 from J, leaving 14 bases between them. The CDR3 has 16 residues. The DNA for the CDR3 is TGTGCCAGCAGCTTACAGGGAGTTGTTCCTAACTATGGCTACACCTTC. Residues: CASSLQGVVPNYGYTF.

The CDR3 region is CASSSRDKNTGELFF. The CDR3 nucleotides are TGTGCCAGCAGCTCCCGGGACAAGAACACCGGGGAGCTGTTTTTT. The chain employs TRBV5-4 and TRBJ2-2; TRBD1 might be the D (6 bases). V gave up 3 bases and J gave up 1 base, with 10 bases separating them. The CDR3 loop spans 15 amino acids. Germline CDR1 reads SGHNT; CDR2 reads YYREEE (reference sequence). Variable domain in full (rest from reference TRBV5-4 and TRBJ2-2): ETGVTQSPTHLIKTRGQQVTLRCSSQSGHNTVSWYQQALGQGPQFIFQYYREEENGRGNFPPRFSGLQFPNYSSELNVNALELDDSALYLCASSSRDKNTGELFFGEGSRLTVL.

This chain links TRBV5-8 with TRBJ2-3; 7 bases map to TRBD2. This CDR3 spans 13 amino acids. Germline V lookup: CDR1 SGHTS, CDR2 YDEGEE. The J segment lost 6 bases and the V segment lost 7 bases, leaving 8 bases of the junction unmatched. The CDR3 DNA follows: TGTGCCAGCCAGCGGGACGGTAGGGATACGCAGTATTTT. This translates into CASQRDGRDTQYF.

This clone was counted between two and nine times. The rearrangement joins TRBV19 to TRBJ1-6, with D perhaps matching TRBD1 (5 bases). V lost 2 bases, J lost 7 bases, and 9 bases lay in between. The CDR3 contains 14 residues. Germline V lookup: CDR1 LNHDA, CDR2 SQIVND (reference sequence). CDR3 bases: TGTGCCAGTAGTATACAGGGTGGGAATTCACCCCTCCACTTT. Amino acids: CASSIQGGNSPLHF. The whole variable domain, remainder taken from reference TRBV19 and TRBJ1-6, is DGGITQSPKYLFRKEGQNVTLSCEQNLNHDAMYWYRQDPGQGLRLIYYSQIVNDFQKGDIAEGYSVSREKKESFPLTVTSAQKNPTAFYLCASSIQGGNSPLHFGNGTRLTVT.

The chain employs TRBV29-1 and TRBJ2-5; possible D gene TRBD2, 5 bases. Trimming pared 1 base from V and 2 bases from J, leaving 11 bases between. This CDR3 has 14 residues. The germline CDR1 and CDR2 sequences are SQVTM and ANQGSEA. The CDR3 DNA reads as TGCAGCGTTGAAGCCCGGGATAATCAAGAGACCCAGTACTTC. Encoded protein: CSVEARDNQETQYF.

The chain carries TRBV5-6 and TRBJ1-1; the D is unclear. CDR1 is SGHDT, CDR2 YYEEEE, per germline. Trimming shortened V by 0 bases and J by 1 base, and 19 bases separated the two germline ends. The CDR3 runs to 18 residues. Written as DNA, the CDR3 is TGTGCCAGCAGCTTGGTTAGGATGTCAGGAGAGAAGAACACTGAAGCTTTCTTT. Protein: CASSLVRMSGEKNTEAFF. Using reference TRBV5-6 and TRBJ1-1 for the parts outside the CDR3, the full variable domain is DAGVTQSPTHLIKTRGQQVTLRCSPKSGHDTVSWYQQALGQGPQFIFQYYEEEERQRGNFPDRFSGHQFPNYSSELNVNALLLGDSALYLCASSLVRMSGEKNTEAFFGQGTRLTVV.

This clone was seen only a few times. V gene TRBV4-1 combines with J gene TRBJ2-3; perhaps TRBD1 as D (5 bases). The V and J ends lost 2 bases and 0 bases respectively, with 12 bases between them. Germline V gene sequence: CDR1 MGHRA, CDR2 YSYEKL. The length of the CDR3 is 16 residues. CDR3 DNA: TGCGCCAGCAGCCAACACCCCGCAGGGAGCACAGATACGCAGTATTTT. Amino acids: CASSQHPAGSTDTQYF.

The chain employs TRBV6-6 and TRBJ1-4; possible D gene TRBD1, 5 bases. Trimming left V 5 bases short and J 9 bases short, with 16 bases between. The CDR3 sequence is 14 residues long. Per germline, CDR1 MNHNY and CDR2 SVGAGI (reference sequence). CDR3 DNA: TGTGCCAGCAGTATCGACAGAGCCAGTAAAAAACTGTTTTTT. Translation: CASSIDRASKKLFF.

A note on this clone: The same CDR3 can be traced to other DNA sequences in this sample. The CDR3 protein is CASSPSTDTQYF. Written as DNA, the CDR3 is TGTGCCAGCTCACCTAGCACAGATACGCAGTATTTT. The chain recombines TRBV18 with TRBJ2-3, with D unresolved. Per germline, CDR1 KGHSH and CDR2 LQKENI. This CDR3 spans 12 amino acids. The germline V and J ends were trimmed by 3 bases and 0 bases, with 1 base remaining between them. The full variable domain, in which reference TRBV18 and TRBJ2-3 provide the parts outside the CDR3, is NAGVMQNPRHLVRRRGQEARLRCSPMKGHSHVYWYRQLPEEGLKFMVYLQKENIIDESGMPKERFSAEFPKEGPSILRIQQVVRGDSAAYFCASSPSTDTQYFGPGTRLTVL.

The chain combines TRBV30 with TRBJ1-2; D gene uncertain. The CDR3 sequence is 13 residues long. Trimming stripped 2 bases from V and 4 bases from J, with 11 bases between. Germline CDR1 and CDR2: GTSNPN and SVGIG (reference sequence). The CDR3: CAWSTKRLYGYTF. The CDR3 DNA follows: TGTGCCTGGAGTACTAAAAGACTCTATGGCTACACCTTC.

The chain links TRBV5-1 to TRBJ2-1; 9 bases map to TRBD1. Germline values: CDR1 SGHRS, CDR2 YFSETQ. The length of the CDR3 is 15 residues. The junction had 3 bases not matched to a gene; V was cut back by 2 bases and J by 3 bases. The CDR3 coding sequence is TGCGCCAGCAGCTTCGCGACAGGGGGCTACAATGAGCAGTTCTTC. Its protein is CASSFATGGYNEQFF.

This clone has only one observation. V is TRBV6-1 and J is TRBJ2-5; tentatively, D is TRBD2 (6 bases). Germline V CDR1 and CDR2: MNHNS, SASEGT. CDR3 size: 15 residues. V was trimmed by 6 bases and J by 4 bases, leaving 18 bases between them. The CDR3 DNA reads TGTGCCAGCAGCCGACGTTTTGGGACTGCAGAGACCCAGTACTTC. It codes for CASSRRFGTAETQYF.